This TCR beta chain was recorded in a study of T cells after yellow fever vaccination. Germline CDR1 is SNHLY and CDR2 is FYNNEI. V lost 8 bases to trimming and J lost 5 bases; unmatched junction nucleotides: 13. This CDR3 is built from 15 residues. This clonotype appeared once. TCRdb re-called the 5' RACE reads through MiXCR, storing one row per CDR3 protein. The table lists around 530,000 distinct CDR3 sequences, around a sixth of them singletons. The chain recombines TRBV2 with TRBJ2-7; 9 positions match TRBD1. The source material was PBMCs, sampled roughly 5 days after the first yellow fever vaccination. The sequence came from a man between 18 and 35 years old who received the YFV17D yellow fever vaccine. The DNA for the CDR3 is TGTGCCAGCTACGACCAGGGACAGGGCAGGGACGAGCAGTACTTC. Protein product: CASYDQGQGRDEQYF.